The 15 T cell receptor beta chains below come from one sample, sequenced in a study of T cell changes during pregnancy in multiple sclerosis (dated by TCRdb to the late 2010s). Library prep was done by the immunoSEQ multiplex PCR assay. The table comes from immuneACCESS by way of TCRdb, which keeps in-frame sequences with V and J called. Part of the clones is missing from these tables; in studies checked, under half for an unresolved V gene and the rest for unknown reasons. This sample lists tens of thousands of clones; 88% were detected once. Less than 2% of the sample goes to the ten largest clones. The sequences come from peripheral blood, collected in the first trimester of pregnancy. The receptors were sampled from a female donor with multiple sclerosis, enrolled in a pregnancy study.

The chain recombines TRBV14 with TRBJ2-7, with D possibly being TRBD1 (5 bases). Germline lookup yields CDR1 SGHDN and CDR2 FVKESK. V was cut by 1 base and J by 9 bases, with 13 bases left in between. CDR3 length: 13 amino acids. The CDR3 DNA sequence: TGTGCCAGCAGCCAAGGCCACACAAGGGGGCAGTACTTC. It encodes CASSQGHTRGQYF. The whole variable domain, remainder taken from reference TRBV14 and TRBJ2-7, is EAGVTQFPSHSVIEKGQTVTLRCDPISGHDNLYWYRRVMGKEIKFLLHFVKESKQDESGMPNNRFLAERTGGTYSTLKVQPAELEDSGVYFCASSQGHTRGQYFGPGTRLTVT.

The V and J genes are TRBV5-1 and TRBJ2-7; 10 bases are a match to TRBD1. J gave up 3 bases and V 4 bases, and 7 bases lay outside the gene matches. The CDR3 is made up of 15 amino acids. The germline gives CDR1 SGHRS, CDR2 YFSETQ. The CDR3 here is CASSKGQGGHYEQYF. In DNA, the CDR3 is TGCGCCAGCAGCAAAGGACAGGGGGGGCACTACGAGCAGTACTTC.

The table lists this clone with a count of one. The V call is TRBV28, the J call TRBJ1-5, with 8 positions matching TRBD1. The CDR3 length is 14 residues. With V trimmed by 4 bases and J by 6 bases, 5 bases remained unmatched. Germline V gene data show CDR1 as MDHEN and CDR2 as SYDVKM. The CDR3 sequence: CASSSRTGFQPQHF. The CDR3 DNA is TGTGCCAGCAGTTCGAGGACAGGGTTTCAGCCCCAGCATTTT.

This chain uses TRBV5-1 with TRBJ2-1; 10 bases map to TRBD2. CDR1 is SGHRS and CDR2 is YFSETQ in the germline V gene. The CDR3 sequence is 15 residues long. V lost 3 bases and J lost 7; bases outside the gene matches: 7. The CDR3 sequence is CASSWTSGGGNEQFF. CDR3 DNA: TGCGCCAGCAGCTGGACTAGCGGTGGGGGGAATGAGCAGTTCTTC.

Regarding this clone: This sample includes further DNA sequences coding for the same CDR3. The J gene is TRBJ1-5, the V gene TRBV7-9, with 7 bases fitting TRBD1. V shed 5 bases and J 7 bases; nucleotides not matched to a gene: 5. Germline loops: CDR1 SEHNR, CDR2 FQNEAQ (reference sequence). This CDR3 is built from 13 residues. The CDR3 DNA follows: TGTGCCAGCAGCCGACAGGGTGGACAGCCCCAGCATTTT. This encodes CASSRQGGQPQHF. Full variable domain (missing parts from reference TRBV7-9 and TRBJ1-5): DTGVSQNPRHKITKRGQNVTFRCDPISEHNRLYWYRQTLGQGPEFLTYFQNEAQLEKSRLLSDRFSAERPKGSFSTLEIQRTEQGDSAMYLCASSRQGGQPQHFGDGTRLSIL.

CDR3 bases: TGCGCCAGCAGCTTGCTAGCGGGGGACCAAGAGACCCAGTACTTC. The encoded protein is CASSLLAGDQETQYF. This chain connects TRBV5-1 to TRBJ2-5; 10 nucleotides match TRBD2. Germline values: CDR1 SGHRS, CDR2 YFSETQ. With V trimmed by 1 base and J by 0 bases, 0 bases remained unmatched. The CDR3 has 15 residues.

The chain recombines TRBV2 with TRBJ2-3; 10 bases map to TRBD1. Germline CDR1 and CDR2: SNHLY and FYNNEI. The CDR3 runs 16 residues. J lost 2 bases, V lost 1 base, and 3 bases had no gene match. CDR3 bases: TGTGCCAGCAGTGAAGGGACAGGGGGTTTCACAGATACGCAGTATTTT. It translates to CASSEGTGGFTDTQYF.

This clone has a handful of counts. V is TRBV9 and J is TRBJ1-2, with D unresolved. CDR3 size: 17 residues. V was cut by 0 bases and J by 1 base, with 16 bases left in between. Looked up from germline, CDR1 is SGDLS and CDR2 is YYNGEE. The CDR3 reads CASSVVPDKPDNYGYTF. CDR3 nucleotides: TGTGCCAGCAGCGTAGTTCCAGACAAGCCCGATAACTATGGCTACACCTTC.

This chain joins TRBV5-1 and TRBJ2-1, with 8 bases matching TRBD2. This CDR3 contains 12 residues. V trimming: 4 bases; J trimming: 8 bases; junction bases outside the gene matches: 2. Germline lookup yields CDR1 SGHRS and CDR2 YFSETQ. CDR3 sequence (DNA): TGCGCCAGCAGCCAGCGGGAGTATGAGCAGTTCTTC. This encodes CASSQREYEQFF.

V usage is TRBV7-8 and J usage is TRBJ2-7; maybe TRBD2 (6 bases). The CDR3 loop spans 15 amino acids. Trimming pared 1 base from V and 2 bases from J, leaving 12 bases between. Germline assignment: CDR1 SGHVS and CDR2 FQNEAQ. CDR3 nucleotide sequence: TGTGCCAGCAGCTTAGAGGGACTGGTCCCCTACGAGCAGTACTTC. It encodes CASSLEGLVPYEQYF.

The V and J genes are TRBV10-3 and TRBJ2-7; 9 nucleotides agree with TRBD1. V lost 4 bases, J lost 5 bases, and 6 bases stayed unmatched. CDR1 and CDR2 (germline): ENHRY, SYGVKD. This CDR3 contains 14 residues. The CDR3 DNA sequence: TGTGCCATCAGTGTGGGGACAGGGACACACGAGCAGTACTTC. Its translation is CAISVGTGTHEQYF.

This chain joins TRBV27 and TRBJ2-1; TRBD1 agrees at 7 bases. Trimming removed 2 bases from V and 4 bases from J; junction bases left unmatched: 5. The length of the CDR3 is 15 residues. Germline CDR1 reads MNHEY; CDR2 reads SMNVEV (reference sequence). CDR3 loop: CASSLRGGSYNEQFF. The CDR3 DNA reads TGTGCCAGCAGTTTACGAGGGGGCTCATACAATGAGCAGTTCTTC.

The rearrangement joins TRBV9 to TRBJ2-1, with 11 bases that match TRBD2. V shed 4 bases and J 4 bases; nucleotides not matched to a gene: 7. Germline-derived CDR1 and CDR2 are SGDLS and YYNGEE. This CDR3 has 16 residues. The CDR3 DNA follows: TGTGCCAGCAGCCCCTCCGGGACTAGCGGTTACAATGAGCAGTTCTTC. This encodes CASSPSGTSGYNEQFF. The whole variable domain, remainder taken from reference TRBV9 and TRBJ2-1, is DSGVTQTPKHLITATGQRVTLRCSPRSGDLSVYWYQQSLDQGLQFLIQYYNGEERAKGNILERFSAQQFPDLHSELNLSSLELGDSALYFCASSPSGTSGYNEQFFGPGTRLTVL.

V gene TRBV5-1 combines with J gene TRBJ2-4, with 7 bases that match TRBD1. The CDR3 covers 16 residues. The ends lost 4 bases at V and 4 bases at J; junction bases unmatched: 11. Germline V gives CDR1 SGHRS, CDR2 YFSETQ. As DNA, the CDR3 is TGCGCCAGCAGCCCAGGTCCGGGACAGAAAAAAAACATTCAGTACTTC. Encoded protein: CASSPGPGQKKNIQYF.

V usage is TRBV10-3 and J usage is TRBJ2-7; 7 bases map to TRBD1. The CDR3 has 14 amino acids. V gave up 10 bases and J gave up 0 bases; unmatched junction bases: 9. Germline V gene lookup returns CDR1 ENHRY and CDR2 SYGVKD. The CDR3 region is CATSDRLDSYEQYF. In DNA, the CDR3 is TGTGCCACGTCGGACAGGCTGGACTCCTACGAGCAGTACTTC.